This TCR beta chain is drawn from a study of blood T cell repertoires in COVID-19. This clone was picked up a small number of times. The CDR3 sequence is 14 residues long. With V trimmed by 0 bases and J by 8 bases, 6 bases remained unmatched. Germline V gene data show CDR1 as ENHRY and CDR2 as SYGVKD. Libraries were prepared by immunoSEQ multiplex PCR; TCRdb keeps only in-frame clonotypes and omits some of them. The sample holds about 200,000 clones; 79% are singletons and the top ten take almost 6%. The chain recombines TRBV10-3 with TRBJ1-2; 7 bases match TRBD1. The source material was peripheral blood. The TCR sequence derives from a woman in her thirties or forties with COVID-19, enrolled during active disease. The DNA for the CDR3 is TGTGCCATCAGTGAGTCGAAGGGGGCCGGGGGCTACACCTTC. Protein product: CAISESKGAGGYTF.